The TCR beta chain under discussion was sequenced for a study of cytomegalovirus exposure and HLA in healthy donors. From germline, CDR1 is LNHDA and CDR2 SQIVND (reference sequence). The CDR3 spans 18 residues. V was clipped by 3 bases and J by 9 bases; unmatched bases: 11. The PCR made use of 60 Vbeta and 13 Jbeta primers. Profiling relied on immunoSEQ multiplex PCR, and the TCRdb table lists in-frame clones only, not all of them. Of around 200,000 clones listed, roughly 80% were seen once; the top ten hold over 1.5%. This chain links TRBV19 with TRBJ2-1; TRBD2 matches 16 bases. Sequenced input: PBMCs. This receptor was taken from a man aged 45 to 65 in good health and CMV-seronegative. This CDR3 is CASSIRGLAGGPKSEQFF. CDR3 nucleotides: TGTGCCAGTAGTATTCGGGGACTAGCGGGAGGGCCGAAGAGTGAGCAGTTCTTC. The full variable domain, rest sourced from reference TRBV19 and TRBJ2-1, is DGGITQSPKYLFRKEGQNVTLSCEQNLNHDAMYWYRQDPGQGLRLIYYSQIVNDFQKGDIAEGYSVSREKKESFPLTVTSAQKNPTAFYLCASSIRGLAGGPKSEQFFGPGTRLTVL.